These 21 T cell receptor beta chains were sequenced from one sample in a study of shared clonotypes between healthy human individuals. Measured with immunoSEQ multiplex PCR; TCRdb has only the in-frame clones, and not every one. Among more than 1,200,000 clones listed, just under 99% were seen once. Sequencing was performed on naive CD4+ T cells sorted from blood. Specified subset: CD45RA+ positively selected. The receptor set was obtained from a man aged 25 to 40 in good health.

The chain employs TRBV4-3 and TRBJ2-7; 8 bases map to TRBD2. With V trimmed by 3 bases and J by 4 bases, 8 bases remained unmatched. Germline assignment: CDR1 LGHNA and CDR2 YSLEER. This CDR3 comprises 15 residues. CDR3 loop: CASSQGGAGGYEQYF. The CDR3 coding sequence is TGCGCCAGCAGCCAGGGCGGGGCGGGAGGTTACGAGCAGTACTTC.

This clone was counted once. The V call is TRBV18, the J call TRBJ1-1; D is undetermined. Trimming took 3 bases from V and 2 from J, leaving 10 bases between them. This CDR3 has 14 amino acids. From germline, CDR1 is KGHSH and CDR2 LQKENI. The CDR3 sequence is CASSPYTSNTEAFF. Here the CDR3 DNA reads TGTGCCAGCTCACCGTATACAAGCAACACTGAAGCTTTCTTT.

Concerning this clone: The same CDR3 arises from other DNA sequences in this sample as well. The chain recombines TRBV19 with TRBJ2-7, with 8 bases identical to TRBD1. The CDR3 has 14 residues. Looked up from germline, CDR1 is LNHDA and CDR2 is SQIVND (reference sequence). V lost 4 bases, J lost 2 bases, and 4 bases stayed unmatched. The CDR3 loop is CASSTPGQAYEQYF. The CDR3 region has the DNA TGTGCCAGTAGTACACCGGGACAGGCCTACGAGCAGTACTTC.

The chain links TRBV2 to TRBJ2-1; D not resolved. The germline gives CDR1 SNHLY, CDR2 FYNNEI. CDR3 size: 13 residues. The V end lost 1 base, the J end lost 12 bases, and 13 bases lay between the germline ends. As DNA, the CDR3 is TGTGCCAGCAGTGAAGAAGCTATGAGTCGGCAGTTCTTC. It yields the protein CASSEEAMSRQFF.

J is TRBJ1-3 and V is TRBV4-3, with a weak D call TRBD1 (5 bases). CDR1 LGHNA and CDR2 YSLEER come from the germline V gene. V gave up 4 bases and J gave up 4 bases, with 8 bases separating them. The CDR3 extends over 13 amino acids. The CDR3 DNA reads as TGCGCCAGCAGCCCCCGACAGGGAAACACCATATATTTT. It codes for CASSPRQGNTIYF.

Here the CDR3 DNA reads TGCGCCAGCAGCCGCGGGGGGCTTGCAACTAATGAAAAACTGTTTTTT. Its translation: CASSRGGLATNEKLFF. The J gene is TRBJ1-4, the V gene TRBV5-1; the D gene is possibly TRBD1 (6 bases). From germline, CDR1 is SGHRS and CDR2 YFSETQ. The CDR3 is 16 amino acids. Trimming removed 4 bases from V and 0 bases from J, with 13 bases in between.

The chain recombines TRBV15 with TRBJ2-5, with TRBD2 identical over 11 bases. The CDR3 is 15 amino acids. J lost 5 bases, V lost 3 bases, and 5 bases had no gene match. Per the germline V gene, CDR1 is LNHNV and CDR2 is YYDKDF (reference sequence). CDR3 bases: TGTGCCACCAGCAGTTCCGCTAGCGGGAGGGAGACCCAGTACTTC. Protein sequence: CATSSSASGRETQYF. Filled out from reference TRBV15 and TRBJ2-5, the complete variable domain reads DAMVIQNPRYQVTQFGKPVTLSCSQTLNHNVMYWYQQKSSQAPKLLFHYYDKDFNNEADTPDNFQSRRPNTSFCFLDIRSPGLGDTAMYLCATSSSASGRETQYFGPGTRLLVL.

The chain has TRBV11-3 and TRBJ2-3, with 8 bases identical to TRBD1. The ends lost 5 bases at V and 1 base at J; junction bases unmatched: 2. The CDR3 loop spans 14 amino acids. Per germline, CDR1 SGHNT and CDR2 YENEEA. The CDR3 is CASSAGQGTDTQYF. CDR3 in DNA: TGTGCCAGCAGCGCGGGACAGGGCACAGATACGCAGTATTTT.

In the case of this clone: This specimen includes other DNA sequences encoding the same CDR3. V gene TRBV28 combines with J gene TRBJ1-2; D call uncertain. V lost 2 bases to trimming and J lost 2 bases, with 6 bases between them. There are 13 residues in the CDR3. Per germline, CDR1 MDHEN and CDR2 SYDVKM. In DNA form, the CDR3 reads TGTGCCAGCAGTTTACTTACAAACTATGGCTACACCTTC. It encodes CASSLLTNYGYTF.

For the CDR3, the DNA is TGTGCCAGCAGCTTTGACGACTGGAGTGACGGGGAGCTGTTTTTT. Amino acids: CASSFDDWSDGELFF. The chain employs TRBV7-8 and TRBJ2-2; no clear D gene. V dropped 3 bases and J dropped 7 bases, with 15 bases sitting between them. Germline CDR1 is SGHVS and CDR2 is FQNEAQ. This CDR3 is 15 amino acids long. The full variable domain, completed using reference TRBV7-8 and TRBJ2-2, is GAGVSQSPRYKVAKRGQDVALRCDPISGHVSLFWYQQALGQGPEFLTYFQNEAQLDKSGLPSDRFFAERPEGSVSTLKIQRTQQEDSAVYLCASSFDDWSDGELFFGEGSRLTVL.

The V call is TRBV5-6, the J call TRBJ1-1; 11 positions match TRBD1. Trimming at V came to 3 bases and at J to 1 base, leaving 8 bases not matched to a gene. In germline, CDR1 is SGHDT, CDR2 YYEEEE. The CDR3 contains 17 residues. CDR3 DNA sequence: TGTGCCAGCAGCTCGCTTGGACAGGGGGCGGCGAACACTGAAGCTTTCTTT. This codes for CASSSLGQGAANTEAFF.

V and J are TRBV7-2 and TRBJ1-2; D not resolved. Germline V gene sequence: CDR1 SGHTA, CDR2 FQGNSA. CDR3 length equals 12 residues. Trimming removed 2 bases at V and 5 bases at J, with 6 bases between. CDR3 coding DNA: TGTGCCAGCAGCTTACGCGATTATGGCTACACCTTC. It is translated as CASSLRDYGYTF.

The V gene is TRBV9, the J gene TRBJ1-1, with D possibly matching TRBD1 (6 bases). Germline CDR1 and CDR2: SGDLS and YYNGEE. V lost 4 bases and J 5 bases, leaving 15 bases between the germline ends. The CDR3 covers 14 residues. This CDR3 reads CASSPGGGGTEAFF. The DNA of the CDR3 is TGTGCCAGCAGCCCCGGTGGAGGGGGAACTGAAGCTTTCTTT.

V is TRBV11-3 and J is TRBJ2-7; D is unclear. Trimming shortened V by 5 bases and J by 2 bases, and 10 bases separated the two germline ends. The CDR3 is made up of 13 amino acids. Germline V lookup: CDR1 SGHNT, CDR2 YENEEA. CDR3 DNA: TGTGCCAGCAGCCCCGGCGAAGCCTACGAGCAGTACTTC. This translates into CASSPGEAYEQYF.

The chain recombines TRBV10-3 with TRBJ2-7, with 8 bases lining up with TRBD1. The CDR3 runs to 15 residues. The germline V gene encodes CDR1 ENHRY and CDR2 SYGVKD. Trimming cost V 4 bases and J 0 bases; bases outside gene matches: 5. The CDR3 loop reads CAISGKGTGSYEQYF. The CDR3, as DNA: TGTGCCATCAGTGGGAAGGGGACAGGCTCCTACGAGCAGTACTTC.

The V call is TRBV5-8, the J call TRBJ1-4; D unclear. CDR1 and CDR2 (germline): SGHTS, YDEGEE. V lost 4 bases, J lost 10 bases, and 17 bases lay in between. The CDR3 consists of 14 residues. CDR3 DNA sequence: TGTGCCAGCAGCGCCTGGCCCTCGACGGGAAAACTGTTTTTT. Translated, it gives CASSAWPSTGKLFF.

V usage is TRBV19 and J usage is TRBJ2-3; D call uncertain. Germline V gene sequence: CDR1 LNHDA, CDR2 SQIVND (reference sequence). CDR3 length: 13 residues. Trimming left V 6 bases short and J 3 bases short, with 10 bases between. CDR3 protein: CASRTSLTDTQYF. CDR3 sequence (DNA): TGTGCCAGTAGAACCTCGCTGACAGATACGCAGTATTTT.

For this clone: The same CDR3 can be traced to other DNA sequences in this sample. The chain is built from TRBV4-3 and TRBJ2-3, with unresolved D. The ends were cut back, 0 bases at V and 0 bases at J, with 4 bases in the middle. The germline V gene has CDR1 LGHNA and CDR2 YSLEER. The CDR3 is 14 residues long. CDR3 sequence: CASSQEGSTDTQYF. For the CDR3, the DNA is TGCGCCAGCAGCCAAGAGGGAAGCACAGATACGCAGTATTTT.

The rearrangement joins TRBV7-2 to TRBJ2-1, with a possible D match to TRBD1 (5 bases). There are 15 residues in the CDR3. V was cut by 3 bases and J by 8 bases, with 17 bases left in between. Germline-derived CDR1 and CDR2 are SGHTA and FQGNSA. The CDR3, as DNA: TGTGCCAGCAGCTTGAGAAAAGACCGCAGGGATGAGCAGTTCTTC. Protein sequence: CASSLRKDRRDEQFF. The whole variable domain, filled in from reference TRBV7-2 and TRBJ2-1, reads GAGVSQSPSNKVTEKGKDVELRCDPISGHTALYWYRQSLGQGLEFLIYFQGNSAPDKSGLPSDRFSAERTGGSVSTLTIQRTQQEDSAVYLCASSLRKDRRDEQFFGPGTRLTVL.

As concerns this clone: Other DNA sequences in this sample translate to the same CDR3. The rearrangement links TRBV30 to TRBJ1-1; D is undetermined. Looked up from germline, CDR1 is GTSNPN and CDR2 is SVGIG (reference sequence). The V gene lost 4 bases and the J gene lost 2 bases, with 8 bases spanning the gap. This CDR3 comprises 12 residues. The CDR3 region has the DNA TGTGCCTGGAACCGGGATAACACTGAAGCTTTCTTT. It is translated as CAWNRDNTEAFF.

The gene calls are TRBV7-9 and TRBJ2-1; D possibly corresponds to TRBD2 (6 bases). The germline V gene encodes CDR1 SEHNR and CDR2 FQNEAQ (reference sequence). This CDR3 has 15 residues. V lost 4 bases and J 6 bases, leaving 16 bases between the germline ends. This chain's CDR3 is CASSYRELGGNEQFF. CDR3 nucleotide sequence: TGTGCCAGCAGCTACCGGGAGCTGGGGGGCAATGAGCAGTTCTTC.